These 8 T cell receptor beta chains were all obtained from the same sample, sequenced in a study of T cells in Graves' hyperthyroidism and ophthalmopathy. Using RNA transcripts as the source, TCR beta CDR3 regions were amplified. HTBI primers were the set used in a first-round RT-PCR of the TCR CDR3. TCRdb re-analysed the multiplex PCR reads in MiXCR, keeping a single row per CDR3 protein. The sample holds about 410,000 distinct CDR3 sequences, 14% seen once. Sequenced material: blood. Source of these receptors: a woman aged 25 to 39 with Graves' ophthalmopathy.

This clonotype was found many times. The chain is built from TRBV6-1 and TRBJ2-1; a possible D gene is TRBD2 (7 bases). Germline V gene lookup returns CDR1 MNHNS and CDR2 SASEGT. The CDR3 sequence is 16 residues long. The V and J ends lost 5 bases and 4 bases respectively, with 18 bases between them. This CDR3 reads CASSLWGGASYNEQFF. CDR3 coding DNA: TGTGCCAGCAGTTTGTGGGGGGGGGCGTCGTACAATGAGCAGTTCTTC.

This clonotype was detected many times. CDR3 DNA sequence: TGTGCCAGCTCACCCAATTTCGCGGGACAGACAGCCTACGAGCAGTACTTC. It translates to CASSPNFAGQTAYEQYF. The chain joins TRBV18 to TRBJ2-7; a possible D gene is TRBD1 (7 bases). Trimming removed 3 bases at V and 2 bases at J, with 20 bases between. The CDR3 contains 17 residues. Per the germline V gene, CDR1 is KGHSH and CDR2 is LQKENI.

This clonotype was seen just once. V usage is TRBV2 and J usage is TRBJ1-2; D gene unclear. There are 17 residues in the CDR3. Germline CDR1 is SNHLY and CDR2 is FYNNEI. The V end lost 1 base, the J end lost 4 bases, and 19 bases lay between the germline ends. CDR3 region: CASSEEPMDGPSYGYTF. CDR3 DNA sequence: TGTGCCAGCAGTGAAGAGCCTATGGACGGGCCGTCCTATGGCTACACCTTC.

The chain employs TRBV7-3 and TRBJ2-2; D is unresolved. The CDR3 contains 13 residues. Deletions cut 9 bases from V and 2 bases from J, with 10 bases between. The germline gives CDR1 SGHTA, CDR2 FQGTGA. The CDR3 nucleotides read TGTGCCAGTGGACGGATTAACACCGGGGAGCTGTTTTTT. It translates to CASGRINTGELFF.

The table lists this clonotype with many counts. The chain joins TRBV18 to TRBJ1-2, with 8 bases lining up with TRBD1. This CDR3 has 15 residues. CDR1 and CDR2 from the germline V gene are KGHSH and LQKENI. V gave up 4 bases and J gave up 0 bases; unmatched junction bases: 4. Here the CDR3 DNA reads TGTGCCAGCTCACAACTGGACAGGGCTAACTATGGCTACACCTTC. Its translation is CASSQLDRANYGYTF. Using reference TRBV18 and TRBJ1-2 for the parts outside the CDR3, the full variable domain is NAGVMQNPRHLVRRRGQEARLRCSPMKGHSHVYWYRQLPEEGLKFMVYLQKENIIDESGMPKERFSAEFPKEGPSILRIQQVVRGDSAAYFCASSQLDRANYGYTFGSGTRLTVV.

This clonotype was observed many times. V gene TRBV29-1 combines with J gene TRBJ2-7, with TRBD1 matching over 9 bases. This CDR3 contains 12 residues. With 7 bases clipped from V and 7 bases from J, the junction kept 8 bases outside the gene matches. Per the germline V gene, CDR1 is SQVTM and CDR2 is ANQGSEA. The CDR3 nucleotides read TGCAGCGGGAGGACAGGGGTTAGGGAGCAGTACTTC. Translating gives CSGRTGVREQYF.

This clonotype was seen at least ten times. V gene TRBV18 combines with J gene TRBJ2-7; TRBD1 agrees at 7 bases. The CDR3 totals 14 residues. Germline loops: CDR1 KGHSH, CDR2 LQKENI. J was trimmed by 5 bases and V by 5 bases; bases with no gene match: 9. CDR3 in DNA: TGTGCCAGCTCAAGAGGGGGCAAGCGGAACGAGCAGTACTTC. Encoded protein: CASSRGGKRNEQYF.

This clonotype was recorded at least ten times. The chain employs TRBV2 and TRBJ2-3; D call uncertain. Germline lookup yields CDR1 SNHLY and CDR2 FYNNEI. CDR3 length equals 13 residues. The ends were cut back, 4 bases at V and 8 bases at J, with 13 bases in the middle. The CDR3 is CASSAIVHTTQYF. The CDR3 DNA follows: TGTGCCAGCAGTGCAATTGTCCATACTACGCAGTATTTT. The entire variable domain, with the rest obtained from reference TRBV2 and TRBJ2-3, is as follows: EPEVTQTPSHQVTQMGQEVILRCVPISNHLYFYWYRQILGQKVEFLVSFYNNEISEKSEIFDDQFSVERPDGSNFTLKIRSTKLEDSAMYFCASSAIVHTTQYFGPGTRLTVL.